This TCR beta chain is drawn from a study of CD4 T cells in relation to SARS-CoV-2 and coronaviruses. Sorted naive or memory CD4+ cells met CEF peptides for approximately ten days. Sequencing used immunoSEQ multiplex PCR; TCRdb keeps in-frame clones, though not all of them. The data hold about 36,000 clones, with around 85% observed a single time. Study-level results: Approximately 65% of donors had memory CD4+ clonotypes crossrecognizing SARS-CoV-2 and common cold coronavirus spike. Monoreactive clones expanded significantly more to SARS-CoV-2 than crossreactive clones did.

Notes on this clone: Its antigen is as yet unknown.

This CDR3 comprises 15 residues. V dropped 3 bases and J dropped 0 bases, with 6 bases sitting between them. The germline V gene encodes CDR1 MNHNS and CDR2 SASEGT. This sequence joins TRBV6-1 and TRBJ1-6; no firm D call. This clonotype was sampled from an adult with COVID-19. Sequencing was carried out using naive CD4+ T cells from PBMCs, cultured in vitro. Stated subset: naive CD4+ T cells isolated by negative enrichment. CDR3 nucleotides: TGTGCCAGCAGTGATACAGCCTCCTATAATTCACCCCTCCACTTT. It is translated as CASSDTASYNSPLHF.